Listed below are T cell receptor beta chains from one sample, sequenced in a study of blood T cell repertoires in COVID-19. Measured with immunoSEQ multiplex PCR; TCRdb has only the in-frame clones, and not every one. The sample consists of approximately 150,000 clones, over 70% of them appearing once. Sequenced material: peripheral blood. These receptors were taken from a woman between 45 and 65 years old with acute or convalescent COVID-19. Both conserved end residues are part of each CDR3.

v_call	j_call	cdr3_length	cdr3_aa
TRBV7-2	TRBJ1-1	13	CASSLIIDSEAFF
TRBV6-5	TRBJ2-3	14	CASPRGGGTDTQYF
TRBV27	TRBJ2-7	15	CASSPSGTGRYEQYF
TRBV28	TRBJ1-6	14	CASSLRQGNSPLHF
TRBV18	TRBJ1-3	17	CASSPQKSGIGGNTIYF
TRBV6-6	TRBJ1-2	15	CAILSRGPANYGYTF
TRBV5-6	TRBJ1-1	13	CASSLTRGTEAFF
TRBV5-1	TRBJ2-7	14	CASSLGEQGYEQYF
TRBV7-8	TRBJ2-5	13	CASNDGLGETQYF
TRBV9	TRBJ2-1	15	CASSVERDRYNEQFF
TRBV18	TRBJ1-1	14	CASSPLGQNTEAFF
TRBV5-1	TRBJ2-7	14	CASSLALGSAEQYF
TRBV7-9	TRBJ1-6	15	CASSLARGQNSPLHF
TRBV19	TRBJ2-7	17	CASSSGTSGVYSYEQYF
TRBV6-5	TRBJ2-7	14	CASSPRTFPYEQYF
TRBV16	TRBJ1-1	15	CASSQFVGGGTEAFF
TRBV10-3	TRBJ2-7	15	CAINEAGGPRNEQYF
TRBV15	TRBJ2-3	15	CATSNDRFSTDTQYF
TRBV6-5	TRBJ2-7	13	CASRPGQYYEQYF
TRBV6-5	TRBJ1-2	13	CASQTGGMDGYTF
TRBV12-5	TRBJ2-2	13	CASQRGGTGELFF
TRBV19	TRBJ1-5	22	CASSTSMTQLDIIVIVNQPQHF
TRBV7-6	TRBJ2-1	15	CASSLGQGVLGEQFF
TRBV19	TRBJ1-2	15	CASSGPGQGFYGYTF
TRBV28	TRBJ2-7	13	CASRLTGGYEQYF
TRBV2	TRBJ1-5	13	CASSGQGRQPQHF
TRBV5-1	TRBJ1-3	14	CASSFSSSGNTIYF
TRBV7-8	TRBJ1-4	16	CASRKSGTGPNEKLFF
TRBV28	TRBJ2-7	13	CASSSLGGNQQYF